These T cell receptor beta chains were read from a single sample in a study of shared clonotypes between healthy human individuals. Produced via immunoSEQ multiplex PCR; TCRdb's table is partial and in-frame only. Among around 450,000 clones listed, about 85% were seen once. The sequenced material came from PBMCs. The receptors derive from a woman aged 40-49 years in good health. Some clones in this sample may be carry-over from other donors' samples. Each CDR3 is given with its conserved first and last residue. The order of the fields is CDR3 DNA, CDR3 protein, clone size, D gene, J gene, V gene. D genes are given only for firm matches. Only part of the rows carry a size: once, few, many, or a class if the clone is expanded.

TGTGCCAGCAGCTTGACAGGGGGCCTCTACTCTGGAAACACCATATATTTT	CASSLTGGLYSGNTIYF	-	TRBD1	TRBJ1-3	TRBV7-8
TGTGCCAGCAGCGTTACAGGGCATCAGCCCCAGCATTTT	CASSVTGHQPQHF	-	-	TRBJ1-5	TRBV9
TGTGCCAGCAGCCAAGTAAAGGGTGGCGGGGCCAACGTCCTGACTTTC	CASSQVKGGGANVLTF	-	-	TRBJ2-6	TRBV4-2
TGCGCCAGCAGTAATCCAGGCCAAGAGACCCAGTACTTC	CASSNPGQETQYF	-	-	TRBJ2-5	TRBV5-1
TGTGCCAGCAGCCCGAGTCTCTACAATGAGCAGTTCTTC	CASSPSLYNEQFF	-	-	TRBJ2-1	TRBV7-3
TGTGCCAGCAGCCTCCTGGGGAGTTATTGGTCGTACTTC	CASSLLGSYWSYF	-	-	TRBJ2-7	TRBV14
TGTGCCAGCAGCTTGGGGGCTAGCTACGAGCAGTACTTC	CASSLGASYEQYF	once	-	TRBJ2-7	TRBV5-8
TGTGCCAGCAGCCTGGGACTAGCGGGAGGCTACGAGCAGTACTTC	CASSLGLAGGYEQYF	-	TRBD2	TRBJ2-7	TRBV7-3
TGTGCCAGCAGCAACGAGGGGTATGGGCCCCAGCATTTT	CASSNEGYGPQHF	-	-	TRBJ1-5	TRBV7-2
TGTGCCATCAGTGAGTCGTTGTCTAGCGGGGACAATGAGCAGTTCTTC	CAISESLSSGDNEQFF	-	TRBD2	TRBJ2-1	TRBV10-3
TGTGCCTGGAGTTCCTGGGAGACCCAGTACTTC	CAWSSWETQYF	-	-	TRBJ2-5	TRBV30
TGTGCCAGCAGCTTGGTCCAGGGGAGGTCCTACAATGAGCAGTTCTTC	CASSLVQGRSYNEQFF	few	-	TRBJ2-1	TRBV5-6
TGTGCCAGCAGTGGGCAGAGCACCGGGGAGCTGTTTTTT	CASSGQSTGELFF	-	-	TRBJ2-2	TRBV11-2
TGTGCCAGCTCACCACGACAGGGGACCCAAGAGACCCAGTACTTC	CASSPRQGTQETQYF	few	TRBD1	TRBJ2-5	TRBV18
TGCGCCAGCAGTGGGACAGCCCCTAGTCACGAGCAGTACTTC	CASSGTAPSHEQYF	-	-	TRBJ2-7	TRBV10-2
TGTGCCAGCAGGGGGCGACAGACGCCTAACTACGAGCAGTACTTC	CASRGRQTPNYEQYF	-	-	TRBJ2-7	TRBV6-5
TGTGCCAGCAGTTCTTCCGTACACGAGCAGTACTTC	CASSSSVHEQYF	-	-	TRBJ2-7	TRBV28
TGTGCCAGCAGCGTAGACCCCCCCCGGCCGGGACCTTTTAACAATGAGCAGTTCTTC	CASSVDPPRPGPFNNEQFF	-	-	TRBJ2-1	TRBV9
TGTGCCAGCAGCTTAGATTGGGGGAGCTCCTACAATGAGCAGTTCTTC	CASSLDWGSSYNEQFF	many	-	TRBJ2-1	TRBV11-3
TGCGCCAGCAGCCAAGATTCGAGGGGCCAGTCCTACGAGCAGTACTTC	CASSQDSRGQSYEQYF	-	-	TRBJ2-7	TRBV4-1
TGCGCCAGCAGCTTGATCGGACTAGATATAGCCAAAAACATTCAGTACTTC	CASSLIGLDIAKNIQYF	-	TRBD2	TRBJ2-4	TRBV5-1
TGTGCCAGCTCCCCATCAACAGGGGGCGTAAAGACCCAGTACTTC	CASSPSTGGVKTQYF	-	TRBD1	TRBJ2-5	TRBV18
TGTGCCAGCAGCTTAAAAAGGACAGGGAGGTCGACTGAAGCTTTCTTT	CASSLKRTGRSTEAFF	-	TRBD1	TRBJ1-1	TRBV13
TGCGCCAGCAGTCGCGGGGGTCGGGACTCCTACGAGCAGTACTTC	CASSRGGRDSYEQYF	once	TRBD2	TRBJ2-7	TRBV5-1
TGTGCCAGCAGCTTGGGACTAGCGGGAGAATCGGCCTACAATGAGCAGTTCTTC	CASSLGLAGESAYNEQFF	-	TRBD2	TRBJ2-1	TRBV11-1
TGTGCCAGCAGTCCGAATCCGGGACAGGGGTCCAATGAGCAGTTCTTC	CASSPNPGQGSNEQFF	-	TRBD1	TRBJ2-1	TRBV27
TGCAGCGCCGGACTAGGGAATCCTAACAATGAGCAGTTCTTC	CSAGLGNPNNEQFF	-	TRBD2	TRBJ2-1	TRBV29-1
TGTGCCAGCAGTTTATTGCCGGTGGACCCTTCGGCCCTCCACTTT	CASSLLPVDPSALHF	-	-	TRBJ1-6	TRBV27
TGCAGCCTTACCATCCTTGGGGAGCAGTACTTC	CSLTILGEQYF	once	-	TRBJ2-7	TRBV29-1
TGTGCCAGCAGCGTAGGGGGAACCCCTAATGAAAAACTGTTTTTT	CASSVGGTPNEKLFF	-	-	TRBJ1-4	TRBV9
TGTGCCAGCAGCGGAACAGGGGGGTCCTACAATGAGCAGTTCTTC	CASSGTGGSYNEQFF	-	TRBD1	TRBJ2-1	TRBV9
TGTGCCAGCAGCTTAGGTCCCAGGGTGGGCACCGGGGAGCTGTTTTTT	CASSLGPRVGTGELFF	-	-	TRBJ2-2	TRBV7-3
TGTGCCAGCAGCAGGACAGGATTTGGGAATGAGCAGTTCTTC	CASSRTGFGNEQFF	-	TRBD1	TRBJ2-1	TRBV7-2
TGTGCCAGCTCACAAACAACGCTACTAGCGGGTTTTTCAAACGAGCAGTACTTC	CASSQTTLLAGFSNEQYF	once	TRBD2	TRBJ2-7	TRBV18
TGTGCCAGCAGCCTCCGGTCCAGGGGGGAGTTTGAGCCCCAGCATTTT	CASSLRSRGEFEPQHF	-	TRBD1	TRBJ1-5	TRBV28
TGTGCCACCAGCTCCGGGACAGGGGTCGGTGGGGCCAACGTCCTGACTTTC	CATSSGTGVGGANVLTF	-	TRBD1	TRBJ2-6	TRBV15
TGTGCCAGCAGCTTATTAGGCGGCTACACCTTC	CASSLLGGYTF	-	-	TRBJ1-2	TRBV7-9
TGTGCCAGCAAGACAGGGGATGCTGGAAACACCATATATTTT	CASKTGDAGNTIYF	once	TRBD1	TRBJ1-3	TRBV2
TGTGCCAGCAGTGACTCGGTGGGGGCGGGTGAAGCTTTCTTT	CASSDSVGAGEAFF	-	-	TRBJ1-1	TRBV6-4
TGTGCCAGCAGCTTAGGGGCACTAGCGGGAGAAGGCGAGCAGTACTTC	CASSLGALAGEGEQYF	-	TRBD2	TRBJ2-7	TRBV7-9